This TCR beta chain stems from a study of control samples from healthy donors and cancer patients. CDR3 length equals 14 residues. J lost 0 bases, V lost 3 bases, and 2 bases had no gene match. Germline V CDR1 and CDR2: MGHRA, YSYEKL. Measured with immunoSEQ multiplex PCR; TCRdb has only the in-frame clones, and not every one. The sample consists of 150,000 to 200,000 clones, just over 90% of them appearing once. As for this clone: The same CDR3 is also encoded by other DNA sequences in this sample.

The rearrangement joins TRBV4-1 to TRBJ2-7; TRBD2 aligns across 7 bases. The sequence derives from a man aged 30 to 39 in good health. Input material: blood. The CDR3: CASSQGEGSYEQYF. In DNA, the CDR3 is TGCGCCAGCAGCCAGGGGGAGGGCTCCTACGAGCAGTACTTC.